One sample yielded the 3 T cell receptor beta chains listed below, sequenced in a study of T cells after yellow fever vaccination. MiXCR, applied by TCRdb to the 5' RACE reads, yields one record per CDR3 protein. The sample records hundreds of thousands of distinct CDR3 sequences, 11% being singletons. Sample: PBMCs, taken on the day of the first yellow fever vaccination. Receptors were obtained from a man aged 18 to 29 who received the YFV17D yellow fever vaccine.

This clonotype has ten or more counts. CDR3 nucleotides: TGTGCCAGCAGTTTTGGCAGGGACAATGAGCAGTTCTTC. Translating gives CASSFGRDNEQFF. The chain couples TRBV12-3 or TRBV12-4 to TRBJ2-1; TRBD1 is a possible D gene (5 bases). This CDR3 region has 13 residues. Trimming took 3 bases from V and 5 from J, leaving 8 bases between them.

This clonotype was seen more than once but under ten times. This chain joins TRBV11-1 and TRBJ2-2; D may be TRBD2 (6 bases). The germline CDR1 and CDR2 sequences are SGHAT and FQDESV (reference sequence). The V end lost 4 bases, the J end lost 5 bases, and 23 bases lay between the germline ends. The length of the CDR3 is 18 residues. DNA for the CDR3: TGTGCCAGCAGCTCACCGACTCAAACGGGACTCTGGACCGGGGAGCTGTTTTTT. Translation gives CASSSPTQTGLWTGELFF.

The rearrangement uses TRBV12-3 or TRBV12-4 and TRBJ2-7, with D tentatively TRBD2 (7 bases). V was pared by 6 bases and J by 0 bases, with 15 bases between. This CDR3 has 15 amino acids. The CDR3 bases are TGTGCCAGCAGGGAGGGGGGGCTCCTCTCCTACGAGCAGTACTTC. This sequence encodes CASREGGLLSYEQYF.